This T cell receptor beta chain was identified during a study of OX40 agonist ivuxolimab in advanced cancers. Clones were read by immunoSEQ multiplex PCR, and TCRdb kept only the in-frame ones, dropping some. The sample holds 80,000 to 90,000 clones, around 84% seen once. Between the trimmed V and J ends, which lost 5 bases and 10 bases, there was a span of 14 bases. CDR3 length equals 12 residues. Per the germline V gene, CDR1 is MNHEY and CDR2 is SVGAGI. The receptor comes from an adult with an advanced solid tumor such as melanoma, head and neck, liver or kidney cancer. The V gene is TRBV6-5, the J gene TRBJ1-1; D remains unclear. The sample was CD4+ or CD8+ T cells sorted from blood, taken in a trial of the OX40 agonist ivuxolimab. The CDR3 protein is CASSAGGFAAFF. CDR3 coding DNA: TGTGCCAGCAGTGCGGGAGGGTTTGCAGCTTTCTTT.